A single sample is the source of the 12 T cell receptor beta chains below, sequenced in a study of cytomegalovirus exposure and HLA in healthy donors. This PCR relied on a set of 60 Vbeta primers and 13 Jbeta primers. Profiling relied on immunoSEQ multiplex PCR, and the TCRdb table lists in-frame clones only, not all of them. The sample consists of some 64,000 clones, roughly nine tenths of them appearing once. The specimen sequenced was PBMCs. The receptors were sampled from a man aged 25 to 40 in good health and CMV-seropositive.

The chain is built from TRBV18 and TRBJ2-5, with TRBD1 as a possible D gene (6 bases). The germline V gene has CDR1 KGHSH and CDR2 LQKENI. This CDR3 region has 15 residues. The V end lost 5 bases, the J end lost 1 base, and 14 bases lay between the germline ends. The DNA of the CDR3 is TGTGCCAGCTCAACCGCCGGGACATCCCAAGAGACCCAGTACTTC. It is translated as CASSTAGTSQETQYF.

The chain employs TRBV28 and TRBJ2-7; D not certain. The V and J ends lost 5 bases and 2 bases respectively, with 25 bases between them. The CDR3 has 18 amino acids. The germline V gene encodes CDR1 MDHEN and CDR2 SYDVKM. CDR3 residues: CASSTPGPIPLLAYEQYF. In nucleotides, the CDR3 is TGTGCCAGCAGTACACCAGGCCCAATACCCCTTCTGGCCTACGAGCAGTACTTC.

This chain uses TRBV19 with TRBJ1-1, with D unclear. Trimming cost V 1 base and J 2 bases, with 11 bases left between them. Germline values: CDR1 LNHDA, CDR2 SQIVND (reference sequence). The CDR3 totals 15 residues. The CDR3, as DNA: TGTGCCAGTAGTATAGCGGAGGGTCTCAACACTGAAGCTTTCTTT. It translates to CASSIAEGLNTEAFF.

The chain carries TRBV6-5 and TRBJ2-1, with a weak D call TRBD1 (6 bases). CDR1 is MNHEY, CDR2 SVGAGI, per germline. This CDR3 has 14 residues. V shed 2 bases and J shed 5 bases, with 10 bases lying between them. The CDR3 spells CASSYLGDNNEQFF. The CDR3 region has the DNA TGTGCCAGCAGTTACCTGGGGGACAACAATGAGCAGTTCTTC.

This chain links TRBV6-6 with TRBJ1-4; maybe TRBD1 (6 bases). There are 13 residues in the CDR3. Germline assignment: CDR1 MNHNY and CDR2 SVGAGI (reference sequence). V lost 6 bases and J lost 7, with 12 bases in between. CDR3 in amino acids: CASSPVGAEKLFF. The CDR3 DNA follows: TGTGCCAGCAGCCCCGTGGGGGCTGAAAAACTGTTTTTT.

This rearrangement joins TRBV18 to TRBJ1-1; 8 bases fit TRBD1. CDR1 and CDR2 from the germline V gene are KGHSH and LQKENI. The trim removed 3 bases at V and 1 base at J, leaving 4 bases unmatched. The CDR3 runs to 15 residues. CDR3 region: CASSPTDRANTEAFF. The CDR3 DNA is TGTGCCAGCTCACCTACGGACAGGGCGAACACTGAAGCTTTCTTT.

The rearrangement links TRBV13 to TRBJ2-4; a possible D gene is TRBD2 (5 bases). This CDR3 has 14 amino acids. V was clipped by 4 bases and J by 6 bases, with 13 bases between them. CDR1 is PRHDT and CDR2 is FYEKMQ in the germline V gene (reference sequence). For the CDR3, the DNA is TGTGCCAGCAGCTCCCGGGTGGGGAGAAACATTCAGTACTTC. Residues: CASSSRVGRNIQYF.

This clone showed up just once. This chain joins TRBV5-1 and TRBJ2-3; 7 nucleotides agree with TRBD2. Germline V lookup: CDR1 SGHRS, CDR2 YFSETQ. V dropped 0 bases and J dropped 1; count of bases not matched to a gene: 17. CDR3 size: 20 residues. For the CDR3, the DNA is TGCGCCAGCAGCTTGGATGCTAGCGGAACTATTGTTGGTCGCACAGATACGCAGTATTTT. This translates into CASSLDASGTIVGRTDTQYF.

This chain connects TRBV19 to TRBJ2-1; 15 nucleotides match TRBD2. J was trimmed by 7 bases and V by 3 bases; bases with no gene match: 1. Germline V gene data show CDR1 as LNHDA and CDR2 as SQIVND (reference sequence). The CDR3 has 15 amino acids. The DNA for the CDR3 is TGTGCCAGTAGTATCGGACTAGCGGGAGGGAATGAGCAGTTCTTC. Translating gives CASSIGLAGGNEQFF.

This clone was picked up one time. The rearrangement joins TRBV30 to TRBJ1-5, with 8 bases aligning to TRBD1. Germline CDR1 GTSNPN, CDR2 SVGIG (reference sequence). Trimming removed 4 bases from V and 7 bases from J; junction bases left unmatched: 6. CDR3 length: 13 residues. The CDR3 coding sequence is TGTGCCTGGAACCTACAGGGGGGACAGCCCCAGCATTTT. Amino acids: CAWNLQGGQPQHF. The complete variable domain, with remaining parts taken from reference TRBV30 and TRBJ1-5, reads SQTIHQWPATLVQPVGSPLSLECTVEGTSNPNLYWYRQAAGRGLQLLFYSVGIGQISSEVPQNLSASRPQDRQFILSSKKLLLSDSGFYLCAWNLQGGQPQHFGDGTRLSIL.

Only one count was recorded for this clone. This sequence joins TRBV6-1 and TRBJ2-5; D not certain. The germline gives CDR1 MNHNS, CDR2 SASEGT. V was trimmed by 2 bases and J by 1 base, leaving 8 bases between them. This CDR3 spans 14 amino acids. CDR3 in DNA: TGTGCCAGCAGTGAATCCACTTTCCAAGAGACCCAGTACTTC. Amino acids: CASSESTFQETQYF.

The CDR3 is CASSVGGGTSGRSGNEQFF. CDR3 sequence (DNA): TGTGCCAGCAGCGTAGGGGGGGGGACTAGCGGGAGGAGTGGTAATGAGCAGTTCTTC. This sequence joins TRBV9 and TRBJ2-1; the match to TRBD2 covers 15 bases. The V and J ends lost 0 bases and 7 bases, in that order; junction bases with no gene match: 11. The CDR3 runs to 19 residues. Germline CDR1 and CDR2: SGDLS and YYNGEE.